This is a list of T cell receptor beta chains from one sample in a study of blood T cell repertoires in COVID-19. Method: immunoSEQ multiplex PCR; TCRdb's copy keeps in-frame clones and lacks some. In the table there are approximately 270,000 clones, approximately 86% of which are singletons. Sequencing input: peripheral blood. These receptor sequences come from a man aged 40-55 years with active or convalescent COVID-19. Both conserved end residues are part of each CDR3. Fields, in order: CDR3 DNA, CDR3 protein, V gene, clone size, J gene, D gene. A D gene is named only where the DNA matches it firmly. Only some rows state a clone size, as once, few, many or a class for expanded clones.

CDR3nt: TGTGCCAGCGGGGCGTCTGGAAACACCATATATTTT
CDR3aa: CASGASGNTIYF
v_gene: TRBV6-5
abundance: -
j_gene: TRBJ1-3
d_gene: -

CDR3nt: TGTGCCTGGAGTGGGTCTGGCCAGCCCCAGCATTTT
CDR3aa: CAWSGSGQPQHF
v_gene: TRBV30
abundance: -
j_gene: TRBJ1-5
d_gene: -

CDR3nt: TGCAGTGCTACCTCTGGAGGAGGAGCTTTCTTT
CDR3aa: CSATSGGGAFF
v_gene: TRBV20-1
abundance: -
j_gene: TRBJ1-1
d_gene: -

CDR3nt: TGTGCCAGCAGTGCGGTAACAGGGGGCTGGACTGAAGCTTTCTTT
CDR3aa: CASSAVTGGWTEAFF
v_gene: TRBV2
abundance: -
j_gene: TRBJ1-1
d_gene: TRBD1

CDR3nt: TGTGCCAGCAGCAGTGGCATCGGAGTCTCTGGAAACACCATATATTTT
CDR3aa: CASSSGIGVSGNTIYF
v_gene: TRBV21-1
abundance: -
j_gene: TRBJ1-3
d_gene: -

CDR3nt: TGTGCCAGCAGCCAAGTAACACAGGGGGAGACCCAGTACTTC
CDR3aa: CASSQVTQGETQYF
v_gene: TRBV3-1/TRBV3-2
abundance: -
j_gene: TRBJ2-5
d_gene: TRBD1

CDR3nt: TGTGCCAGCAGTCAGCCGACAGGGCGGAACAGCAATCAGCCCCAGCATTTT
CDR3aa: CASSQPTGRNSNQPQHF
v_gene: TRBV6-6
abundance: -
j_gene: TRBJ1-5
d_gene: TRBD1

CDR3nt: TGCGCCAGTCGACTCCCCGGGACACAACTTACAGAGACCCAGTACTTC
CDR3aa: CASRLPGTQLTETQYF
v_gene: TRBV5-1
abundance: -
j_gene: TRBJ2-5
d_gene: -

CDR3nt: TGTGCCAGCAGCCCCCCGGGGGGGCAGCACACAGATACGCAGTATTTT
CDR3aa: CASSPPGGQHTDTQYF
v_gene: TRBV7-9
abundance: -
j_gene: TRBJ2-3
d_gene: TRBD2

CDR3nt: TGTGCCAGCAGCCCCCGACTAGCGGGCACAGATACGCAGTATTTT
CDR3aa: CASSPRLAGTDTQYF
v_gene: TRBV5-4
abundance: -
j_gene: TRBJ2-3
d_gene: TRBD2

CDR3nt: TGTGCCAGTAGCCCCGGACACTATAATTCACCCCTCCACTTT
CDR3aa: CASSPGHYNSPLHF
v_gene: TRBV19
abundance: -
j_gene: TRBJ1-6
d_gene: -

CDR3nt: TGTGCCAGCAGTCGCCTCCCTCCTAGCCTCGCGAACACCGGGGAGCTGTTTTTT
CDR3aa: CASSRLPPSLANTGELFF
v_gene: TRBV6-6
abundance: -
j_gene: TRBJ2-2
d_gene: -

CDR3nt: TGTGCCTGGAGTGCGATAGGCAATCAGCCCCAGCATTTT
CDR3aa: CAWSAIGNQPQHF
v_gene: TRBV30
abundance: -
j_gene: TRBJ1-5
d_gene: -

CDR3nt: TGTGCCAGCAGCTTGGATGGGACTAGCGGCCCTTTGACCCAGTACTTC
CDR3aa: CASSLDGTSGPLTQYF
v_gene: TRBV5-4
abundance: -
j_gene: TRBJ2-5
d_gene: TRBD2

CDR3nt: TGTGCCAGCAGACGGGGGGTGAACACTGAAGCTTTCTTT
CDR3aa: CASRRGVNTEAFF
v_gene: TRBV6-4
abundance: once
j_gene: TRBJ1-1
d_gene: -

CDR3nt: TGCGCCAGCAGCTGGGGACAGGGCCAAAACTATGGCTACACCTTC
CDR3aa: CASSWGQGQNYGYTF
v_gene: TRBV5-1
abundance: -
j_gene: TRBJ1-2
d_gene: TRBD1

CDR3nt: TGTGCCAGTAGGGACAGGGCAAAGGATTACAATGAGCAGTTCTTC
CDR3aa: CASRDRAKDYNEQFF
v_gene: TRBV19
abundance: -
j_gene: TRBJ2-1
d_gene: TRBD1

CDR3nt: TGTGCCAGCAGCTTAGATCCGGCGGGGTATAATTCACCCCTCCACTTT
CDR3aa: CASSLDPAGYNSPLHF
v_gene: TRBV7-9
abundance: -
j_gene: TRBJ1-6
d_gene: -

CDR3nt: TGTGCCAGCAGCTTAGCGACGAGGGAGGGCTACACCTTC
CDR3aa: CASSLATREGYTF
v_gene: TRBV7-8
abundance: -
j_gene: TRBJ1-2
d_gene: -

CDR3nt: TGTGCCACAGTCCAAGAGACCCAGTACTTC
CDR3aa: CATVQETQYF
v_gene: TRBV28
abundance: -
j_gene: TRBJ2-5
d_gene: -

CDR3nt: TGTGCCAGCAGCTTAGCGGGGAATTCCTACAATGAGCAGTTCTTC
CDR3aa: CASSLAGNSYNEQFF
v_gene: TRBV5-5
abundance: few
j_gene: TRBJ2-1
d_gene: TRBD2

CDR3nt: TGTGCCACCAGTGACCCTATTGACGGGAGCTCCTACAATGAGCAGTTCTTC
CDR3aa: CATSDPIDGSSYNEQFF
v_gene: TRBV24-1
abundance: -
j_gene: TRBJ2-1
d_gene: -

CDR3nt: TGTGCCGGCGGGGAGTCCTATAATTCACCCCTCCACTTT
CDR3aa: CAGGESYNSPLHF
v_gene: TRBV9
abundance: -
j_gene: TRBJ1-6
d_gene: -

CDR3nt: TGCGCCAGCGAGACAGGGGCTAGCACAGATACGCAGTATTTT
CDR3aa: CASETGASTDTQYF
v_gene: TRBV5-1
abundance: -
j_gene: TRBJ2-3
d_gene: TRBD1

CDR3nt: TGTGCCAGCTCACCCCCAGGGTATGCGAGCAATCAGCCCCAGCATTTT
CDR3aa: CASSPPGYASNQPQHF
v_gene: TRBV18
abundance: -
j_gene: TRBJ1-5
d_gene: -

CDR3nt: TGTGCCAGTAGGCAATCGACAGGCCGGAACACCGGGGAGCTGTTTTTT
CDR3aa: CASRQSTGRNTGELFF
v_gene: TRBV19
abundance: few
j_gene: TRBJ2-2
d_gene: -

CDR3nt: TGTGCCAGTAAATCGGGAGGTGGGAGCTCCTACGAGCAGTACTTC
CDR3aa: CASKSGGGSSYEQYF
v_gene: TRBV19
abundance: -
j_gene: TRBJ2-7
d_gene: TRBD2

CDR3nt: TGTGCCAGCAGCCTTCTAGCGGACTACGAGCAGTACTTC
CDR3aa: CASSLLADYEQYF
v_gene: TRBV6-6
abundance: few
j_gene: TRBJ2-7
d_gene: TRBD2

CDR3nt: TGTGCCAGCAGTTACACGGCAGGTCTGAACACTGAAGCTTTCTTT
CDR3aa: CASSYTAGLNTEAFF
v_gene: TRBV6-5
abundance: -
j_gene: TRBJ1-1
d_gene: -

CDR3nt: TGTGCCAGCAGTAGGGACAGGGGTCCAGGCTACACCTTC
CDR3aa: CASSRDRGPGYTF
v_gene: TRBV9
abundance: few
j_gene: TRBJ1-2
d_gene: TRBD1

CDR3nt: TGTGCCGCCCGGGACAGAACCTTCGACTACACCTTC
CDR3aa: CAARDRTFDYTF
v_gene: TRBV6-5
abundance: once
j_gene: TRBJ1-2
d_gene: TRBD1

CDR3nt: TGTGCTAGTGGTTTGGTCCTGGAAGGGAGGGTCACAGATACGCAGTATTTT
CDR3aa: CASGLVLEGRVTDTQYF
v_gene: TRBV12-5
abundance: -
j_gene: TRBJ2-3
d_gene: TRBD2

CDR3nt: TGTGCCAGCAACGGACAGGGGGGGAACACTGAAGCTTTCTTT
CDR3aa: CASNGQGGNTEAFF
v_gene: TRBV11-2
abundance: -
j_gene: TRBJ1-1
d_gene: TRBD1

CDR3nt: TGTGCCAGCAGCTTAGTACCCGACTTTCTAGCGGGAGCGGGCAATGAGCAGTTCTTC
CDR3aa: CASSLVPDFLAGAGNEQFF
v_gene: TRBV7-6
abundance: -
j_gene: TRBJ2-1
d_gene: TRBD2

CDR3nt: TGTGCCAGCAGCCACCCACGGAGCTCTGGAAACACCATATATTTT
CDR3aa: CASSHPRSSGNTIYF
v_gene: TRBV28
abundance: -
j_gene: TRBJ1-3
d_gene: -

CDR3nt: TGTGCCAGCAGTTTGGGGGAGGGCTATGGCTACACCTTC
CDR3aa: CASSLGEGYGYTF
v_gene: TRBV27
abundance: -
j_gene: TRBJ1-2
d_gene: -

CDR3nt: TGCAGCGTTGCCGGGGGGGCTTCTAACTATGGCTACACCTTC
CDR3aa: CSVAGGASNYGYTF
v_gene: TRBV29-1
abundance: -
j_gene: TRBJ1-2
d_gene: -

CDR3nt: TGTGCCAGCTCAGTGACCCGGGGGCCCCAGCATTTT
CDR3aa: CASSVTRGPQHF
v_gene: TRBV18
abundance: -
j_gene: TRBJ1-5
d_gene: -

CDR3nt: TGTGCCAGCAGGCAGGGTGATTCACCCCTCCACTTT
CDR3aa: CASRQGDSPLHF
v_gene: TRBV28
abundance: few
j_gene: TRBJ1-6
d_gene: -

CDR3nt: TGTGCCAGCAGTTACGGGCAGGGGACAGATACGCAGTATTTT
CDR3aa: CASSYGQGTDTQYF
v_gene: TRBV6-5
abundance: -
j_gene: TRBJ2-3
d_gene: -